The 7 T cell receptor beta chains reported below all come from one sample, sequenced in a study of T cells after yellow fever vaccination. TCRdb reprocessed the 5' RACE reads with MiXCR, giving one entry per CDR3 protein. The table lists about 370,000 distinct CDR3 sequences, around 10% of them singletons. The source was PBMCs, collected on the day of the first yellow fever vaccination. Every receptor here comes from a man younger than 30 who received the YFV17D yellow fever vaccine.

The J gene is TRBJ2-1, the V gene TRBV3-1; D remains unclear. This CDR3 comprises 17 residues. The V and J ends lost 4 bases and 1 base respectively, with 17 bases between them. Germline CDR1 and CDR2: LGHDT and YNNKEL (reference sequence). For the CDR3, the DNA is TGTGCCAGCAGCCCGGACCCCGTTCGCCAGTCCTACAATGAGCAGTTCTTC. It codes for CASSPDPVRQSYNEQFF.

The V gene is TRBV3-1, the J gene TRBJ1-2; tentative D call: TRBD1 (5 bases). In germline, CDR1 is LGHDT, CDR2 YNNKEL (reference sequence). The CDR3 is made up of 12 amino acids. V lost 4 bases, J lost 9 bases, and 12 bases lay in between. CDR3 sequence: CASSRGGTSYTF. The CDR3 DNA reads as TGTGCCAGCAGCCGTGGGGGGACGAGCTACACCTTC.

The J gene is TRBJ1-5, the V gene TRBV5-6; D is unclear. Trimming took 2 bases from V and 0 from J, leaving 9 bases between them. Looked up from germline, CDR1 is SGHDT and CDR2 is YYEEEE. This CDR3 has 15 residues. The CDR3 sequence: CASSFKRYSNQPQHF. For the CDR3, the DNA is TGTGCCAGCAGCTTCAAAAGATATAGCAATCAGCCCCAGCATTTT.

In its sample, this clonotype was seen a few times. The gene calls are TRBV27 and TRBJ1-6; a possible D gene is TRBD1 (6 bases). The CDR3 is 16 amino acids. Germline CDR1 and CDR2: MNHEY and SMNVEV (reference sequence). Deletions cut 7 bases from V and 0 bases from J, with 13 bases between. CDR3 protein: CASKLGGSSYNSPLHF. The CDR3, as DNA: TGTGCCAGCAAGTTAGGGGGGAGCTCCTATAATTCACCCCTCCACTTT.

The chain uses TRBV7-2 and TRBJ2-7, with 10 bases aligning to TRBD1. The V segment lost 8 bases and the J segment 6 bases; nucleotides outside the gene matches: 10. The length of the CDR3 is 14 residues. The V gene's germline CDR1 is SGHTA and CDR2 FQGNSA. The CDR3 DNA is TGTGCCAGCGGGACAGGGGTCGGTCCACTCGAGCAGTACTTC. Amino acids: CASGTGVGPLEQYF. Based on the CDR3 plus reference TRBV7-2 and TRBJ2-7, the full variable domain is GAGVSQSPSNKVTEKGKDVELRCDPISGHTALYWYRQSLGQGLEFLIYFQGNSAPDKSGLPSDRFSAERTGGSVSTLTIQRTQQEDSAVYLCASGTGVGPLEQYFGPGTRLTVT.

The CDR3 DNA sequence: TGCAGCGTTCAATTAAACACCGGGGAGCTGTTTTTT. It specifies CSVQLNTGELFF. The rearrangement uses TRBV29-1 and TRBJ2-2; D is undetermined. This CDR3 region has 12 residues. Trimming removed 5 bases from V and 2 bases from J, with 6 bases in between. In germline, CDR1 is SQVTM, CDR2 ANQGSEA.

V usage is TRBV4-1 and J usage is TRBJ2-2; 9 bases match TRBD2. CDR3 length: 16 residues. Trimming took 0 bases from V and 6 from J; bases not matched to a gene: 5. Germline CDR1 MGHRA, CDR2 YSYEKL. As DNA, the CDR3 is TGCGCCAGCAGCCAAGATGGCGGGGGGGCGTCCGGGGAGCTGTTTTTT. Translated: CASSQDGGGASGELFF.